The rows below give T cell receptor beta chains drawn from one sample of a study of blood T cell repertoires in COVID-19. Sequencing used immunoSEQ multiplex PCR; TCRdb keeps in-frame clones, though not all of them. The profile covers roughly 250,000 clones, with approximately 85% appearing a single time and over 1.5% taken by the ten largest. The sequencing input was PBMCs or T cells enriched from blood (not recorded which). These TCRs come from a woman between 50 and 59 years old who had recovered from COVID-19. CDR3s include the opening cysteine and the closing phenylalanine or tryptophan. Fields, in order: CDR3 length, clone size, J gene, V gene, D gene, CDR3 DNA, CDR3 protein. D genes are given only for firm matches. Clone size is stated in some rows and not others, as once, few, many or a class when expanded.

>13|-|TRBJ2-1|TRBV28|-
TGTGCCAGCAGTTTAGGTTACAGGAATGAGCAGTTCTTC
CASSLGYRNEQFF
>14|-|TRBJ1-4|TRBV19|TRBD1
TGTGCCAGTAGTGACAGGGGGAGGAATGAAAAACTGTTTTTT
CASSDRGRNEKLFF
>15|-|TRBJ1-1|TRBV11-2|TRBD1
TGTGCCAGCAGCTCGGGACAGATCATGAACACTGAAGCTTTCTTT
CASSSGQIMNTEAFF
>13|few|TRBJ2-7|TRBV12-3/TRBV12-4|-
TGTGCCAGCAGTTTACTCGCGGACTACGAGCAGTACTTC
CASSLLADYEQYF
>15|few|TRBJ2-2|TRBV4-1|TRBD1
TGCGCCAGCAGCCAATCCGAGACAGGGATCGGGGAGCTGTTTTTT
CASSQSETGIGELFF
>17|-|TRBJ2-1|TRBV4-2|-
TGTGCCAGCAGCCAAGAAGGGGGGAGGGCCCTCGGGAATGAGCAGTTCTTC
CASSQEGGRALGNEQFF
>13|-|TRBJ1-2|TRBV7-8|TRBD1
TGTGCCAGCAGCTTAAGCCGGGACAGGGGCTACACCTTC
CASSLSRDRGYTF
>16|-|TRBJ1-6|TRBV7-9|-
TGTGCCAGCAGCTCCAGGTCCAACAGTAATAATTCACCCCTCCACTTT
CASSSRSNSNNSPLHF
>13|-|TRBJ2-5|TRBV7-6|-
TGTGCCAGCAGCTTCGCGGGAAGGGAGACCCAGTACTTC
CASSFAGRETQYF
>15|-|TRBJ2-5|TRBV4-2|-
TGTGCCAGCAGCCAAGCTGGCCCTGCCCCCGAGACCCAGTACTTC
CASSQAGPAPETQYF
>12|-|TRBJ2-1|TRBV10-3|-
TGTGCCATTTCCGGGATCGTCAATGAGCAGTTCTTC
CAISGIVNEQFF
>17|-|TRBJ2-5|TRBV11-3|TRBD2
TGTGCCAGCACCAGTGGCTGGGCTAGCGGATCGGGAGAGACCCAGTACTTC
CASTSGWASGSGETQYF
>13|-|TRBJ2-5|TRBV18|-
TGTGCCAGCTCACTCCCGGGCCAAGAGACCCAGTACTTC
CASSLPGQETQYF
>14|-|TRBJ2-2|TRBV19|-
TGTGCCAGCTCGAGGACAGCTAACACCGGGGAGCTGTTTTTT
CASSRTANTGELFF
>16|-|TRBJ2-3|TRBV7-9|TRBD1
TGTGCCAGCAGCTTAGGACCGGGACAGAGCACAGATACGCAGTATTTT
CASSLGPGQSTDTQYF
>14|-|TRBJ2-3|TRBV28|TRBD2
TGTGCCAGCCAAGCGGGAGGGACCACAGATACGCAGTATTTT
CASQAGGTTDTQYF
>14|-|TRBJ2-7|TRBV19|TRBD1
TGTGCCAGTAGATCTCGTGGGACAGGTGGAGAGCAGTACTTC
CASRSRGTGGEQYF
>14|-|TRBJ2-5|TRBV27|-
TGTGCCAGCAGGGACGGACATCGGCAAGAGACCCAGTACTTC
CASRDGHRQETQYF
>12|-|TRBJ2-3|TRBV30|-
TGTGCCTGGAGTACGGGGGTAAATACGCAGTATTTT
CAWSTGVNTQYF
>16|-|TRBJ1-1|TRBV18|TRBD1
TGTGCCAGCTCACCTGCGTCCGGGACAGCTAACACTGAAGCTTTCTTT
CASSPASGTANTEAFF
>13|few|TRBJ2-2|TRBV24-1|-
TGTGCCACCAGGCAGGGAAACACCGGGGAGCTGTTTTTT
CATRQGNTGELFF
>18|-|TRBJ1-2|TRBV4-1|-
TGCGCCAGCAGCCAAGACCGAACTGACAGGCTGGCTAACTATGGCTACACCTTC
CASSQDRTDRLANYGYTF
>13|-|TRBJ1-5|TRBV19|TRBD1
TGTGCCAGCCGACAGGGGGCGGGACAGCCCCAGCATTTT
CASRQGAGQPQHF
>14|few|TRBJ1-1|TRBV24-1|-
TGTGCCACCAGTGATTCAGGGGAAGGCACTGAAGCTTTCTTT
CATSDSGEGTEAFF
>15|-|TRBJ2-7|TRBV28|-
TGTGCCAGCAGTTTCTTTAGCGTAAACGCCTACGAGCAGTACTTC
CASSFFSVNAYEQYF
>13|-|TRBJ2-7|TRBV6-5|TRBD2
TGTGCCAGCCTAGCGGGGAGCTCCTACGAGCAGTACTTC
CASLAGSSYEQYF
>16|-|TRBJ2-7|TRBV5-1|-
TGCGCCAGCAGCACCGGTCCCGCGACTCTATCCTACGAGCAGTACTTC
CASSTGPATLSYEQYF
>13|few|TRBJ2-1|TRBV2|-
TGTGCCAGCATGCCCGGGAGAGCGTCTGAGCAGTTCTTC
CASMPGRASEQFF
>16|-|TRBJ2-5|TRBV10-3|TRBD1
TGTGCCATCCGATCCCGAAACACAGGGGAAATGGAGACCCAGTACTTC
CAIRSRNTGEMETQYF
>15|-|TRBJ1-6|TRBV3-1/TRBV3-2|-
TGTGCCAGCAGCCCCCGGACAGCGGCTAATTCACCCCTCCACTTT
CASSPRTAANSPLHF
>10|-|TRBJ2-5|TRBV29-1|-
TGCAGCGTGCAACGGGAGACCCAGTACTTC
CSVQRETQYF
>11|-|TRBJ1-1|TRBV20-1|TRBD1
TGCAGTGCTAGGGGGACAGCTGAAGCTTTCTTT
CSARGTAEAFF
>14|-|TRBJ1-1|TRBV6-5|-
TGTGCCAGCAGGGGGACGGGGGGCAAGACTGAAGCTTTCTTT
CASRGTGGKTEAFF
>15|once|TRBJ2-1|TRBV5-1|TRBD2
TGCGCCAGCAGCTTGGCTTCTAGCGGGAGCAATGAGCAGTTCTTC
CASSLASSGSNEQFF
>12|-|TRBJ1-1|TRBV19|TRBD1
TGTGCCAGTAACAGGGGAGTCGCTGAAGCTTTCTTT
CASNRGVAEAFF
>13|-|TRBJ2-1|TRBV24-1|-
TGTGCCACCAGTGACAGGGGTAGTGATGAGCAGTTCTTC
CATSDRGSDEQFF
>16|-|TRBJ2-1|TRBV27|-
TGTGCCAGCAGTTCTCGGACAGAAAATCCCTACAATGAGCAGTTCTTC
CASSSRTENPYNEQFF
>15|-|TRBJ2-2|TRBV3-1/TRBV3-2|-
TGTGCCAGCAGCCAGTTTACAGGGAGGGCCGGGGAGCTGTTTTTT
CASSQFTGRAGELFF
>16|-|TRBJ1-5|TRBV21-1|-
TGTGCCAGCAGGATTACAGGGGGCATGAGCAATCAGCCCCAGCATTTT
CASRITGGMSNQPQHF
>15|-|TRBJ2-5|TRBV28|TRBD2
TGTGCCAGCAGACCCTCTGCGGGAGGATCAGAGACCCAGTACTTC
CASRPSAGGSETQYF
>16|once|TRBJ1-3|TRBV10-2|TRBD1
TGCGCCAGCAGTGAGAGCAGGGGGCTTCTTGGAAACACCATATATTTT
CASSESRGLLGNTIYF
>15|-|TRBJ1-3|TRBV12-5|TRBD1
TGTGCTAGTGGTTTGGGGACAGGGAGAGGAAACACCATATATTTT
CASGLGTGRGNTIYF
>15|-|TRBJ2-6|TRBV19|-
TGTGCCAGTAGTGACGACAGCGCTGGGGCCAACGTCCTGACTTTC
CASSDDSAGANVLTF
>14|-|TRBJ1-2|TRBV19|TRBD1
TGTGCCAGTGGAGGGACAGCACTAAACTATGGCTACACCTTC
CASGGTALNYGYTF
>16|-|TRBJ2-5|TRBV5-1|TRBD2
TGCGCCAGCAGCTTGGCCACTAGCGGGAGGCTAGAGACCCAGTACTTC
CASSLATSGRLETQYF
>15|-|TRBJ2-1|TRBV10-2|TRBD2
TGCGCCAGCAGCCTTACTAGCGGGCGAATCAATGAGCAGTTCTTC
CASSLTSGRINEQFF